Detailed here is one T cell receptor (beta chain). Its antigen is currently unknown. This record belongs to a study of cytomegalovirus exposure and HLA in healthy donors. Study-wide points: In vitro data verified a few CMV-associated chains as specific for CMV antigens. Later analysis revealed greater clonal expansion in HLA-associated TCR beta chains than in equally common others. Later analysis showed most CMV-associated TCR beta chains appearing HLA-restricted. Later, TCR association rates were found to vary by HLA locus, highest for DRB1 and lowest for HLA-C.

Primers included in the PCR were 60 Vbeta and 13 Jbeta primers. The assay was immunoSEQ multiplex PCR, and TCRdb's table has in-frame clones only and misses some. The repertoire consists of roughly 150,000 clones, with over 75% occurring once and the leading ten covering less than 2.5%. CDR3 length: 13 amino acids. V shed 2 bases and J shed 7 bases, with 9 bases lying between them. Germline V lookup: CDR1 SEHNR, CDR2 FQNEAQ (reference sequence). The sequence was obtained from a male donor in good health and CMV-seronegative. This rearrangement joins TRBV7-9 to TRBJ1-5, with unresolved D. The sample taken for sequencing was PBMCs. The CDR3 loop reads CASSLIEGQPQHF. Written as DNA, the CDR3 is TGTGCCAGCAGCTTAATCGAGGGCCAGCCCCAGCATTTT.